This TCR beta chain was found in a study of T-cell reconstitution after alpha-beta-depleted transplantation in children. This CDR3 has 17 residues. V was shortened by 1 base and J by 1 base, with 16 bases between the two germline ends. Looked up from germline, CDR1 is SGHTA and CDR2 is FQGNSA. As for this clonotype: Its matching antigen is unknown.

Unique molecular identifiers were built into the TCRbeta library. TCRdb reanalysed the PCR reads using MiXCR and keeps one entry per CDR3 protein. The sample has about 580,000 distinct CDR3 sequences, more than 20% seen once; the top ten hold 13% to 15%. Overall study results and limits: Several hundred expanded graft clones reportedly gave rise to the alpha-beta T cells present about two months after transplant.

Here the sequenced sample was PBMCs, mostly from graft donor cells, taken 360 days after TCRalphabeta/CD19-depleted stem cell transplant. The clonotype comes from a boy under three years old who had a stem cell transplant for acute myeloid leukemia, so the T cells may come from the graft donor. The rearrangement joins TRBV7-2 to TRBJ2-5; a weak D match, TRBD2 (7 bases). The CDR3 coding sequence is TGTGCCAGCAGCTTAGTTGGAGGGAGGGGGATCCAAGAGACCCAGTACTTC. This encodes CASSLVGGRGIQETQYF.